This TCR beta chain appears in the sequencing data of a study of blood T cell repertoires in COVID-19. The germline CDR1 and CDR2 sequences are SGHTA and FQGNSA. Trimming cost V 3 bases and J 3 bases; bases outside gene matches: 2. This CDR3 spans 14 amino acids. In the study's own analysis: Reference gene primer amplification gave nucleated cell count estimates. The table came from immunoSEQ multiplex PCR; TCRdb's copy has only in-frame clones and leaves some out. V, J and clone size are those of that table, while D and trimming were read from the DNA. The sample lists fewer than 300,000 clones, roughly 90% occurring once.

Sequencing was done on a sample of peripheral blood. The gene calls are TRBV7-2 and TRBJ1-5, with TRBD1 identical over 7 bases. The receptor comes from a man aged 18 to 29 with active or convalescent COVID-19. The CDR3 region has the DNA TGTGCCAGCAGCTTTGGGACAGTCAATCAGCCCCAGCATTTT. Translated: CASSFGTVNQPQHF. The whole variable domain, remainder taken from reference TRBV7-2 and TRBJ1-5, is GAGVSQSPSNKVTEKGKDVELRCDPISGHTALYWYRQSLGQGLEFLIYFQGNSAPDKSGLPSDRFSAERTGGSVSTLTIQRTQQEDSAVYLCASSFGTVNQPQHFGDGTRLSIL.